The 13 T cell receptor beta chains below were found in one sample sequenced in a study of blood T cell repertoires in COVID-19. Measured with immunoSEQ multiplex PCR; TCRdb has only the in-frame clones, and not every one. The sample holds 90,000 or so clones, 89% seen once. Sequences were obtained from peripheral blood. The receptors come from a woman older than 75 with active COVID-19.

This chain connects TRBV9 to TRBJ2-1; TRBD2 matches 13 bases. J gave up 0 bases and V 4 bases, and 4 bases lay outside the gene matches. Looked up from germline, CDR1 is SGDLS and CDR2 is YYNGEE. The CDR3 is made up of 17 amino acids. CDR3 nucleotides: TGTGCCAGCAGCCCGTGGACTAGCGGGAGCTCCTACAATGAGCAGTTCTTC. This translates into CASSPWTSGSSYNEQFF.

This sequence joins TRBV27 and TRBJ2-5, with 11 bases aligning to TRBD2. Looked up from germline, CDR1 is MNHEY and CDR2 is SMNVEV (reference sequence). This CDR3 is built from 15 residues. Trimming removed 6 bases from V and 2 bases from J; junction bases left unmatched: 5. The CDR3 DNA reads TGTGCCAGCAGGCCGGGACTAGCGGTTCAAGAGACCCAGTACTTC. Translated: CASRPGLAVQETQYF.

This chain connects TRBV28 to TRBJ2-1, with D possibly matching TRBD1 (5 bases). This CDR3 has 17 residues. Germline V gene data show CDR1 as MDHEN and CDR2 as SYDVKM. V was trimmed by 5 bases and J by 2 bases, leaving 19 bases between them. The DNA of the CDR3 is TGTGCCAGCAGTCCATTTCAAGGGGTGGGGCCCTACAATGAGCAGTTCTTC. The encoded protein is CASSPFQGVGPYNEQFF.

This chain links TRBV9 with TRBJ2-4; 7 bases align to TRBD2. V trimming: 3 bases; J trimming: 8 bases; junction bases outside the gene matches: 11. The CDR3 totals 15 residues. Germline CDR1 reads SGDLS; CDR2 reads YYNGEE. The CDR3, as DNA: TGTGCCAGCAGCGGATCTAGCGGTACAGGCGACATTCAGTACTTC. Translating it yields CASSGSSGTGDIQYF.

This clone was detected once. The J gene is TRBJ2-5, the V gene TRBV7-8; 8 positions agree with TRBD1. Germline assignment: CDR1 SGHVS and CDR2 FQNEAQ. The CDR3 has 19 residues. J lost 1 base, V lost 1 base, and 14 bases had no gene match. The CDR3 DNA is TGTGCCAGCAGCTTAGTAACAGGGGGGCAGATAAGACGCCAAGAGACCCAGTACTTC. It yields the protein CASSLVTGGQIRRQETQYF. Full variable domain (missing parts from reference TRBV7-8 and TRBJ2-5): GAGVSQSPRYKVAKRGQDVALRCDPISGHVSLFWYQQALGQGPEFLTYFQNEAQLDKSGLPSDRFFAERPEGSVSTLKIQRTQQEDSAVYLCASSLVTGGQIRRQETQYFGPGTRLLVL.

The rearrangement links TRBV6-2 or TRBV6-3 to TRBJ2-3; D gene ambiguous. Germline V gene data show CDR1 as MNHEY and CDR2 as SVGEGT. With 2 bases removed from V and 2 bases from J, the gap between germline ends came to 8 bases. The CDR3 runs 14 residues. Here the CDR3 reads CASSYTHYTDTQYF. The CDR3 DNA is TGTGCCAGCAGTTACACGCACTACACAGATACGCAGTATTTT.

The chain uses TRBV5-4 and TRBJ2-3, with 11 bases lining up with TRBD2. This CDR3 comprises 16 residues. The V gene end was trimmed by 4 bases and the J gene end by 2 bases; junction bases not matched to a gene: 6. The germline V gene encodes CDR1 SGHNT and CDR2 YYREEE (reference sequence). The CDR3, as DNA: TGTGCCAGCAGCCTGTATAGCGGGGGGGTCACAGATACGCAGTATTTT. As protein: CASSLYSGGVTDTQYF.

This rearrangement joins TRBV28 to TRBJ2-3; 7 bases agree with TRBD2. The CDR3 totals 12 residues. The V and J ends lost 8 bases and 6 bases, in that order; junction bases with no gene match: 5. Germline loops: CDR1 MDHEN, CDR2 SYDVKM. CDR3 sequence: CASGSGMDTQYF. In nucleotides, the CDR3 is TGTGCCAGCGGAAGCGGGATGGATACGCAGTATTTT.

This chain uses TRBV29-1 with TRBJ2-3; 15 nucleotides align to TRBD2. In germline, CDR1 is SQVTM, CDR2 ANQGSEA. J gave up 2 bases and V 6 bases, and 3 bases lay outside the gene matches. This CDR3 has 15 amino acids. The chain's CDR3 is CSVGTSGRNTDTQYF. In nucleotides, the CDR3 is TGCAGCGTGGGGACTAGCGGGAGGAACACAGATACGCAGTATTTT.

This clone has just a few counts. The rearrangement joins TRBV29-1 to TRBJ2-4; D may be TRBD1 (5 bases). Germline CDR1 SQVTM, CDR2 ANQGSEA. The length of the CDR3 is 13 residues. Trimming took 4 bases from V and 7 from J, leaving 14 bases between them. The CDR3 DNA reads as TGCAGCGTTGTGGGGCAGGTTGTGAACATTCAGTACTTC. Protein product: CSVVGQVVNIQYF.

This chain uses TRBV28 with TRBJ2-7, with 7 positions matching TRBD2. CDR1 MDHEN and CDR2 SYDVKM come from the germline V gene. This CDR3 is built from 16 residues. Trimming at V came to 5 bases and at J to 0 bases, leaving 10 bases not matched to a gene. The CDR3 DNA reads as TGTGCCAGCAGTGTCCCTCTAGCGGTTCTCTCCTACGAGCAGTACTTC. Translated: CASSVPLAVLSYEQYF.

In this sample, this clone turned up once. V is TRBV19 and J is TRBJ2-3; TRBD2 agrees at 8 bases. The CDR3 has 18 amino acids. Trimming took 5 bases from V and 3 from J; bases not matched to a gene: 16. Germline CDR1 reads LNHDA; CDR2 reads SQIVND (reference sequence). In nucleotides, the CDR3 is TGTGCCAGTAGTGGAACTAGCGGTGTCGCGCTTGGTACAGATACGCAGTATTTT. This codes for CASSGTSGVALGTDTQYF. The whole variable domain, filled in from reference TRBV19 and TRBJ2-3, reads DGGITQSPKYLFRKEGQNVTLSCEQNLNHDAMYWYRQDPGQGLRLIYYSQIVNDFQKGDIAEGYSVSREKKESFPLTVTSAQKNPTAFYLCASSGTSGVALGTDTQYFGPGTRLTVL.

The CDR3 here is CASSSGLAGGTDTQYF. Here the CDR3 DNA reads TGTGCCAGCAGTTCGGGACTAGCGGGAGGGACAGATACGCAGTATTTT. This sequence joins TRBV6-5 and TRBJ2-3, with 16 bases aligning to TRBD2. The germline V gene encodes CDR1 MNHEY and CDR2 SVGAGI. This CDR3 comprises 16 residues. V dropped 4 bases and J dropped 3; count of bases not matched to a gene: 1.